The clone carrying this T cell receptor beta chain occurred a few times. These data come from a study of T-cell reconstitution after alpha-beta-depleted transplantation in children. Library preparation (for TCRbeta) was performed with unique molecular identifiers. One entry per CDR3 protein results from TCRdb running MiXCR on the PCR reads. The top ten hold 0.79% of the sample, which has approximately 630,000 distinct CDR3 sequences, approximately 14% seen once. Germline values: CDR1 DFQATT, CDR2 SNEGSKA (reference sequence). This CDR3 spans 14 amino acids. Unmatched junction bases numbered 5, after V lost 5 bases and J lost 0 bases.

This sequence was found in a girl aged 2-10 years with congenital amegakaryocytic thrombocytopenia, due to receive a stem cell transplant. Sequencing used PBMCs, obtained before TCRalphabeta/CD19-depleted stem cell transplant. The chain joins TRBV20-1 to TRBJ2-7, with TRBD2 identical over 9 bases. CDR3 nucleotides: TGCAGTGCTCAGGTTAGCGGGAGCTCCTACGAGCAGTACTTC. Amino acids: CSAQVSGSSYEQYF.